This T cell receptor (beta chain) was captured by sequencing in a study of T cells in Graves' hyperthyroidism and ophthalmopathy (dated by TCRdb to between 2019 and 2020). With regard to the full study: Peripheral blood samples were taken at initial diagnosis, before any treatment was given. The approximately 97 discovery patients were randomly divided into training and test sets at a 7:3 ratio. TCR V-J signatures able to tell the groups apart were searched for in a discovery cohort of 100 patients, of whom 43 had Graves' ophthalmopathy and under 65 had stable Graves' hyperthyroidism. According to the paper, TCR Vbeta CDR3 sequencing was carried out on 120 to 150 peripheral blood samples, which came from fewer than 50 ophthalmopathy, 75 or so hyperthyroidism and approximately 17 progressor patients. Prospective prediction of ophthalmopathy was tested in an independent validation cohort consisting of about 20 hyperthyroidism patients and around 16 patients who later progressed to ophthalmopathy. Following sampling, methimazole starting at 30 mg daily was given to hyperthyroidism patients, and high-dose intravenous methylprednisolone was given to ophthalmopathy patients. Thyroid tissue and blood T-cell repertoires from six or seven Graves' hyperthyroidism patients were also compared in the study.

Regarding this clonotype: Its antigen remains unidentified. No base quality information exists; no much larger clone differs at one position.

The hyperthyroidism patients were between 18 and 65 years old and newly diagnosed, with a disease duration of less than 2 months. Exclusion was applied to patients with uncontrolled infections, other autoimmune diseases, pregnancy or lactation. Diagnoses were established on the basis of clinical symptoms, serum thyroxine and TRAb, thyroid ultrasound, and orbital computed tomography. Blood from progressor patients was drawn when they were first diagnosed with hyperthyroidism, before any ophthalmopathy symptoms appeared. PBMCs were isolated from around 10 ml of fresh peripheral blood by Ficoll-Paque density gradient centrifugation. Progressor patients were defined as those initially diagnosed with Graves' hyperthyroidism in whom ophthalmopathy developed during follow-up. Total RNA was extracted with Trizol reagent, and quality was checked on an Agilent 2100 Bioanalyzer. The CDR3 holds 15 amino acids from the cysteine to the phenylalanine. CDR3 DNA is the only sequence kept; it has 45 bases, read in frame from the first base. V is pared back by 0 bases and J by 4 bases, with 12 bases lying between the germline termini. Via the germline V gene, CDR1 is LGHNA and CDR2 YNFKEQ.

Amplification of TCR beta CDR3 regions was carried out from RNA transcripts. The TCR CDR3 was subjected to a first round of RT-PCR using the HTBI primer set and the Qiagen OneStep RT-PCR kit. Libraries were constructed in a second round of multiplex PCR, after which size selection and purification were performed. Libraries were sequenced paired-end with 100 bp reads on an Illumina HiSeq2000. Turning to the authors' computational methods: SOAPnuke was used to process the raw data, with reads discarded if the reads contained adapters or uncalled bases, had a mean Phred below 15, or lacked an exact constant-primer or identifier match. High-quality paired reads were merged using COPE v1.2.5, and each unique nucleotide sequence was defined as a clonotype. MiTCR v1.1 was used to align the clonotypes against IMGT TRBV, TRBD and TRBJ reference segments. The analysis was restricted to V-J combinations with a frequency above 0.0001, which together covered roughly 99% of the repertoires. The TCS score was defined as the ratio of F50 (clonal expansion) to E x V (chaos), calculated using BLOSUM62-based TCRdist between CDR3 peptides within each V-J. Welch's t-statistics and random forest reduced around 550 V-J features to fewer than 15, which were used in a naive Bayes classifier (R e1071). TCRdb trimmed public reads at Q25 via fastp, called clones via MiXCR and kept in-frame beta chains. Rows are combined by CDR3 protein, so each entry shows the most common genes and DNA. None of the V and J calls come from the authors' own analysis; TCRdb made them. The sample table records around 250,000 distinct CDR3 sequences; about 14% of these occur just once. Of the sample, 10% to 15% falls within the top ten clones.

Study-level results and caveats: Most expanded thyroid clonotypes (frequency above 0.001) were also detected in blood, a finding suggesting that blood repertoires may reflect thyroid immune responses. Ophthalmopathy was separated from stable hyperthyroidism by a 13 V-J signature model, with approximately 86% sensitivity and about 84% specificity obtained in cross-validation and 80%/75% obtained in testing. In validation, progression to ophthalmopathy was predicted by the model with 55% to 71% sensitivity and approximately 78% specificity, a median of approximately 6.5 months before onset. No statistical method was used to fix the sample size in advance, and group allocation was not hidden from the investigators.

Sequenced: blood. The sequence joins TRBV4-2 to TRBJ1-2; matching of 6 bases hints at TRBD1 as the D gene. This receptor was identified in a woman aged 40 to 55 with Graves' hyperthyroidism that later progressed to Graves' ophthalmopathy. The CDR3 protein: CASSQEMTGIYGYTF. The DNA is as follows: TGTGCCAGCAGCCAAGAAATGACAGGCATCTATGGCTACACCTTC.